This entry describes one T cell receptor beta chain. The antigen is unknown. By 5'RACE template switching, TCR cDNA was produced, with a universal primer site and UMIs added in the process. TCRdb reanalysed the 5' RACE reads using MiXCR and keeps one entry per CDR3 protein. Found here are nearly 550,000 distinct CDR3 sequences, 15% to 20% of them singletons; the top ten hold 13% to 15%. V shed 2 bases and J 1 base; nucleotides not matched to a gene: 11. CDR3 length: 17 residues. Germline CDR1 is SGDLS and CDR2 is YYNGEE. This record belongs to a study of T cells after yellow fever vaccination. Study-level information: The fractions with low cell numbers were processed using SMART-Seq v4 Ultra Low Input. General study points: A large majority of primary-vaccination clones showed up again after the booster (just under 97% CD4, 75% to 90% CD8).

The rearrangement uses TRBV9 and TRBJ1-1, with 7 bases fitting TRBD1. Specimen: PBMCs, collected 15 days after the yellow fever booster vaccination. The source is a man aged 25-45 years who received the YFV17D yellow fever vaccine. CDR3 protein: CASSVSGGQTQNTEAFF. In DNA, the CDR3 is TGTGCCAGCAGCGTTAGTGGGGGACAGACACAGAACACTGAAGCTTTCTTT. The whole variable domain, remainder taken from reference TRBV9 and TRBJ1-1, is DSGVTQTPKHLITATGQRVTLRCSPRSGDLSVYWYQQSLDQGLQFLIQYYNGEERAKGNILERFSAQQFPDLHSELNLSSLELGDSALYFCASSVSGGQTQNTEAFFGQGTRLTVV.